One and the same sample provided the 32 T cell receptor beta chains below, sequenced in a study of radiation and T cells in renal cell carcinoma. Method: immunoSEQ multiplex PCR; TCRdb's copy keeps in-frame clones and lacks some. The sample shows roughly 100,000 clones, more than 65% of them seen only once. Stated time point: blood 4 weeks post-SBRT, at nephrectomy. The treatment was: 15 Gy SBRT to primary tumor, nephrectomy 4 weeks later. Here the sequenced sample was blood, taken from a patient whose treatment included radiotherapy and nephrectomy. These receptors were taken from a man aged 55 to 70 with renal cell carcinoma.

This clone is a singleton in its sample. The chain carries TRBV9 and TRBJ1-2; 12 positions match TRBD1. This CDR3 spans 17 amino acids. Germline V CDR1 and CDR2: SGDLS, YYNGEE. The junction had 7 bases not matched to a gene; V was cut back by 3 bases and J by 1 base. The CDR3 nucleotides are TGTGCCAGCAGCGCAGGGACAGGGGGCGATTTTAACTATGGCTACACCTTC. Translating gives CASSAGTGGDFNYGYTF.

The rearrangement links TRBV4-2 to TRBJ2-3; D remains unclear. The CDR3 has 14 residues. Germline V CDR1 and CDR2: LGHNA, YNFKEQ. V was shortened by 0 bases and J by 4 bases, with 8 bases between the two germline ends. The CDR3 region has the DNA TGTGCCAGCAGCCAAGACGCTAGATCAGATACGCAGTATTTT. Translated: CASSQDARSDTQYF.

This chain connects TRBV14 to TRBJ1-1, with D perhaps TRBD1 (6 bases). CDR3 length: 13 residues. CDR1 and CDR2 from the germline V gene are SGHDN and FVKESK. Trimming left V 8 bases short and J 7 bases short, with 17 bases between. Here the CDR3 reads CASPFRGEVEAFF. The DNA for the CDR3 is TGTGCCAGCCCTTTCAGGGGAGAGGTTGAAGCTTTCTTT.

The CDR3 loop is CASIIIDVGGEQFF. Here the CDR3 DNA reads TGTGCCAGCATTATAATTGACGTCGGCGGTGAGCAGTTCTTC. The chain employs TRBV2 and TRBJ2-1; D call uncertain. V dropped 7 bases and J dropped 9 bases, with 19 bases sitting between them. Looked up from germline, CDR1 is SNHLY and CDR2 is FYNNEI. The CDR3 contains 14 residues.

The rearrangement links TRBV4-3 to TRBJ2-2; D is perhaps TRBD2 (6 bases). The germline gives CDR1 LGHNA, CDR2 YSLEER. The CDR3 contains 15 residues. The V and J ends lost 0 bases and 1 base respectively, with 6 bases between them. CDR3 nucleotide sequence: TGCGCCAGCAGCCAAGAGGAGGGGAACACCGGGGAGCTGTTTTTT. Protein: CASSQEEGNTGELFF.

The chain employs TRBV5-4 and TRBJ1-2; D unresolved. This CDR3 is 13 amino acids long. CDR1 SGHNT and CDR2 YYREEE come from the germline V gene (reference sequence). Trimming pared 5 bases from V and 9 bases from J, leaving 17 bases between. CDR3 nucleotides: TGTGCCAGCAGTCAACAGCCTCCGATCCGCTACACCTTC. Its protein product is CASSQQPPIRYTF. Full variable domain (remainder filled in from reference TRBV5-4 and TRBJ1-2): ETGVTQSPTHLIKTRGQQVTLRCSSQSGHNTVSWYQQALGQGPQFIFQYYREEENGRGNFPPRFSGLQFPNYSSELNVNALELDDSALYLCASSQQPPIRYTFGSGTRLTVV.

CDR3 sequence (DNA): TGTGCCAGCAGCTCACTACAGGGGGCGTTGGGCTACACCTTC. Translated, it gives CASSSLQGALGYTF. This sequence joins TRBV11-2 and TRBJ1-2; TRBD1 matches at 9 bases. The CDR3 totals 14 residues. Germline assignment: CDR1 SGHAT and CDR2 FQNNGV. Trimming took 4 bases from V and 8 from J; bases not matched to a gene: 8.

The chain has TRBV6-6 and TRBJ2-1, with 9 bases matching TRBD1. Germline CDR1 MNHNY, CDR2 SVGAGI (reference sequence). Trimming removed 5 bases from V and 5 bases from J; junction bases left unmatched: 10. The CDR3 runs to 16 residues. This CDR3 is CASSPPTGGPDNEQFF. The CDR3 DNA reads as TGTGCCAGCAGTCCGCCTACAGGGGGCCCTGACAATGAGCAGTTCTTC.

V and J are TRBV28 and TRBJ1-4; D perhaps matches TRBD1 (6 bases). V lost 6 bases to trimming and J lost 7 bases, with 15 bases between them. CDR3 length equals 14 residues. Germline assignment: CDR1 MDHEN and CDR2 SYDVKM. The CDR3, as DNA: TGTGCCAGCAGCCTCGGGGGGGCGATTGAAAAACTGTTTTTT. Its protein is CASSLGGAIEKLFF.

For the CDR3, the DNA is TGTGCCAGCGGCAGCCTCGCTGAAGCTTTCTTT. Protein product: CASGSLAEAFF. The chain is built from TRBV6-5 and TRBJ1-1; D is ambiguous. CDR3 size: 11 residues. Germline CDR1 MNHEY, CDR2 SVGAGI. V was shortened by 8 bases and J by 6 bases, with 10 bases between the two germline ends.

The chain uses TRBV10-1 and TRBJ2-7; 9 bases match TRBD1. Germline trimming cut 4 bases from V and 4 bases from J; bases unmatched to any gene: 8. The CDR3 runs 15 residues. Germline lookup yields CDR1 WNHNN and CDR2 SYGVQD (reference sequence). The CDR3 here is CASSGGQGGRYEQYF. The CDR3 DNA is TGCGCCAGCAGTGGGGGACAGGGTGGCCGTTACGAGCAGTACTTC.

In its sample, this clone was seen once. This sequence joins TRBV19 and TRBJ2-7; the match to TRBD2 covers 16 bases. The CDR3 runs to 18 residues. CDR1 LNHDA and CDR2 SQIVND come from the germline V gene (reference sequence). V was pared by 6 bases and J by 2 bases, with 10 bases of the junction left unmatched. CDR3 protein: CASSRQGTSGRGAYEQYF. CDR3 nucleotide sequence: TGTGCCAGTAGCCGACAGGGGACTAGCGGGAGGGGAGCCTACGAGCAGTACTTC.

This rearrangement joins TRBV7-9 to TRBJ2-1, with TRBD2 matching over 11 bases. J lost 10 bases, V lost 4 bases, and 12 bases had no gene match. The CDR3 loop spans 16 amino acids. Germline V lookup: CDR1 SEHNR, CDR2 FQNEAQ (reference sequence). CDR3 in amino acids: CASSSGTSGRRVEQFF. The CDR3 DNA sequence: TGTGCCAGCAGCTCCGGGACTAGCGGCCGGAGGGTCGAGCAGTTCTTC.

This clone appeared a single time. The CDR3: CASIGRTNSPLHF. CDR3 DNA sequence: TGTGCCAGCATCGGACGGACTAATTCACCCCTCCACTTT. The chain combines TRBV25-1 with TRBJ1-6; D gene unclear. V was trimmed by 7 bases and J by 6 bases, leaving 10 bases between them. CDR3 length equals 13 residues. CDR1 and CDR2 from the germline V gene are MGHDK and SYGVNS.

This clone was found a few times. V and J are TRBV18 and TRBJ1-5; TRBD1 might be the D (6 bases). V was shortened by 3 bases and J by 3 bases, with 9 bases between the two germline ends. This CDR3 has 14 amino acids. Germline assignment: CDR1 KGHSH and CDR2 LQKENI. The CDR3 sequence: CASSPTGPNQPQHF. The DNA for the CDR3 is TGTGCCAGCTCACCTACAGGGCCCAATCAGCCCCAGCATTTT. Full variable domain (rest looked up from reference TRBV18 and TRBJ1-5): NAGVMQNPRHLVRRRGQEARLRCSPMKGHSHVYWYRQLPEEGLKFMVYLQKENIIDESGMPKERFSAEFPKEGPSILRIQQVVRGDSAAYFCASSPTGPNQPQHFGDGTRLSIL.

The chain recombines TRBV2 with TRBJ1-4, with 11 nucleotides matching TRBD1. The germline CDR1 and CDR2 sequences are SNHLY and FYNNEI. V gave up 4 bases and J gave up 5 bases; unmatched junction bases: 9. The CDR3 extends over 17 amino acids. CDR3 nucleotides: TGTGCCAGCAGTGTAATAGGACAGGGGGCGAGGAATGAAAAACTGTTTTTT. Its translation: CASSVIGQGARNEKLFF.

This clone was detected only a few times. This chain's CDR3 is CASGGLAGGEDTQYF. In DNA, the CDR3 is TGTGCCAGTGGGGGACTAGCGGGAGGGGAAGATACGCAGTATTTT. This rearrangement joins TRBV19 to TRBJ2-3; TRBD2 agrees at 16 bases. The CDR3 extends over 15 amino acids. With 8 bases clipped from V and 5 bases from J, the junction kept 4 bases outside the gene matches. In germline, CDR1 is LNHDA, CDR2 SQIVND (reference sequence).

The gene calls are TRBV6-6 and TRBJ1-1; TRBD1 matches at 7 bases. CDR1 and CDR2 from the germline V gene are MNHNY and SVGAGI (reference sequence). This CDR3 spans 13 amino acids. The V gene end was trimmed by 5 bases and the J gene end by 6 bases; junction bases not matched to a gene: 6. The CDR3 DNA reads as TGTGCCAGCAGTCTCCGGGACAGCTCTGAAGCTTTCTTT. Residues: CASSLRDSSEAFF.

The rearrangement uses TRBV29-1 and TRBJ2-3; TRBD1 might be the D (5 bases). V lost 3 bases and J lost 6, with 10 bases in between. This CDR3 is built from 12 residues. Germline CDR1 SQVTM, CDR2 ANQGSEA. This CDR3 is CSVDVGADTQYF. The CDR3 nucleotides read TGCAGCGTTGATGTTGGGGCGGATACGCAGTATTTT.

In DNA form, the CDR3 reads TGTGCCAGCAGTGCCTTCTACGAGCAGTACTTC. Translation: CASSAFYEQYF. The chain recombines TRBV28 with TRBJ2-7; D remains ambiguous. Trimming removed 5 bases from V and 3 bases from J, with 5 bases in between. The germline V gene has CDR1 MDHEN and CDR2 SYDVKM. The CDR3 length is 11 residues.

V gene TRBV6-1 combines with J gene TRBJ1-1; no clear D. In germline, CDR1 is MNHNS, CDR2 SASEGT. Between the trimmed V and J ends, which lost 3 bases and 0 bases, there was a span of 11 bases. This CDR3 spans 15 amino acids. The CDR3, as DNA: TGTGCCAGCAGTGATGAGAGAGGGCTGAACACTGAAGCTTTCTTT. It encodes CASSDERGLNTEAFF.

In DNA form, the CDR3 reads TGTGCCAGCAGTGGTAGGACAGGGAGTTACGAGCAGTACTTC. Residues: CASSGRTGSYEQYF. This rearrangement joins TRBV25-1 to TRBJ2-7, with 8 bases identical to TRBD1. Trimming cost V 4 bases and J 4 bases; bases outside gene matches: 6. The CDR3 is 14 residues long. CDR1 and CDR2 (germline): MGHDK, SYGVNS.

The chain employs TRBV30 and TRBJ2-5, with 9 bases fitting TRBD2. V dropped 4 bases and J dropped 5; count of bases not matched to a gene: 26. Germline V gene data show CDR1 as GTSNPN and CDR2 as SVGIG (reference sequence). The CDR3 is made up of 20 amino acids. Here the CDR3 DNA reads TGTGCCTGGACCGGGACCTCAGCCTGGGGCGGGAGGGCCAGAACGGAGACCCAGTACTTC. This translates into CAWTGTSAWGGRARTETQYF.

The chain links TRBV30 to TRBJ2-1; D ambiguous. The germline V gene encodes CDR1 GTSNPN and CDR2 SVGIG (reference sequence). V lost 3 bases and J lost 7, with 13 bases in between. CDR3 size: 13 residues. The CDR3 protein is CAWSLREDNEQFF. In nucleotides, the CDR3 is TGTGCCTGGAGCCTCCGAGAAGATAATGAGCAGTTCTTC.

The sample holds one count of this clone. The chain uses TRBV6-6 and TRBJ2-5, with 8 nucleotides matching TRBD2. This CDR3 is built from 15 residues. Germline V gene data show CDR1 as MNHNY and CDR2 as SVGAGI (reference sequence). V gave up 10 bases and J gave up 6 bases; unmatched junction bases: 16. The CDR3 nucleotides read TGTGCCACAAAATCCGGAGCGGGAGTCGGGAAGACCCAGTACTTC. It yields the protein CATKSGAGVGKTQYF.

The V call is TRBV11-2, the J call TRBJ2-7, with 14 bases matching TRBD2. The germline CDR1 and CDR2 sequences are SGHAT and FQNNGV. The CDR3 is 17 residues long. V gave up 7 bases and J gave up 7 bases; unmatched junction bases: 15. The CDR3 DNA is TGTGCCAGCACTGGGACTAGCGGGAGCAGGCCCCTGGGGGAGCAGTACTTC. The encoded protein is CASTGTSGSRPLGEQYF.

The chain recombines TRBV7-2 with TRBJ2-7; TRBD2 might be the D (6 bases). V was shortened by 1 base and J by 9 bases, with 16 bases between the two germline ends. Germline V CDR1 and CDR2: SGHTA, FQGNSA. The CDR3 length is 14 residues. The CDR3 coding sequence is TGTGCCAGCAGCTTAGGCGGGGCCGGTCTAGGGCAGTACTTC. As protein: CASSLGGAGLGQYF. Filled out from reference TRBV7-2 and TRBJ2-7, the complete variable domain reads GAGVSQSPSNKVTEKGKDVELRCDPISGHTALYWYRQSLGQGLEFLIYFQGNSAPDKSGLPSDRFSAERTGGSVSTLTIQRTQQEDSAVYLCASSLGGAGLGQYFGPGTRLTVT.

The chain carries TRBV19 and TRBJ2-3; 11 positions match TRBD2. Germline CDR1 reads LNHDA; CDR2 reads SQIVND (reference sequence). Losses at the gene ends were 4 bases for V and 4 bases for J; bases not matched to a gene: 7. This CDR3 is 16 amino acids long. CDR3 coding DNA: TGTGCCAGTAGTAGGAAAACTAGCGGGAGACCAGATACGCAGTATTTT. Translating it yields CASSRKTSGRPDTQYF.

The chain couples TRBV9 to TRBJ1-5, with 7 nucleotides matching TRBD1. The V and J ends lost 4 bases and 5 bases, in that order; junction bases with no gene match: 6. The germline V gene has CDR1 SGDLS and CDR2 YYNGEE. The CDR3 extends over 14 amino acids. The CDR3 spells CASSLGTVDQPQHF. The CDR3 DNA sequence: TGTGCCAGCAGCCTGGGGACAGTCGATCAGCCCCAGCATTTT. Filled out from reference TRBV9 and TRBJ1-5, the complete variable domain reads DSGVTQTPKHLITATGQRVTLRCSPRSGDLSVYWYQQSLDQGLQFLIQYYNGEERAKGNILERFSAQQFPDLHSELNLSSLELGDSALYFCASSLGTVDQPQHFGDGTRLSIL.

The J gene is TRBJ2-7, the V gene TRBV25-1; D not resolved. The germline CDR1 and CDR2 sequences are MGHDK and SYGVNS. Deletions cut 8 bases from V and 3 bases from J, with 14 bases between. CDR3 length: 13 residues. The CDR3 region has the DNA TGTGCCAGCGTGGCTAGTCCTAACTACGAGCAGTACTTC. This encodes CASVASPNYEQYF.

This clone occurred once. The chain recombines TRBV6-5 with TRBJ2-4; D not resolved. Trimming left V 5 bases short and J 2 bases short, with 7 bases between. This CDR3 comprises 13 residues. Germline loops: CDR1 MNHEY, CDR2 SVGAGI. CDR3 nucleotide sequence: TGTGCCAGCAGTATCGACACCAAAAACATTCAGTACTTC. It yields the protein CASSIDTKNIQYF.

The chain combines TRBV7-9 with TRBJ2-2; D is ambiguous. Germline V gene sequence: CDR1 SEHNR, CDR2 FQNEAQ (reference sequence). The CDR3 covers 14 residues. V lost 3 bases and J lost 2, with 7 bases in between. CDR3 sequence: CASSFLSNTGELFF. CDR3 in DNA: TGTGCCAGCAGCTTCCTGAGCAACACCGGGGAGCTGTTTTTT.